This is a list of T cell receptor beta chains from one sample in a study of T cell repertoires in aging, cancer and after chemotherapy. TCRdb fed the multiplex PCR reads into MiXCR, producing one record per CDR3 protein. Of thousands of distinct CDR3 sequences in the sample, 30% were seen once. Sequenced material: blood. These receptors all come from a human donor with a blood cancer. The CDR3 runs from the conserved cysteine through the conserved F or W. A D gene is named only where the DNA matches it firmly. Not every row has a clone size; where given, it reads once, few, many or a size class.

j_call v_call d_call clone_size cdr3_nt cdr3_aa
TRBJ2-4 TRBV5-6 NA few TGTGCCAGCAGCCCCAGGGTAGCCAAAAACATTCAGTACTTC CASSPRVAKNIQYF
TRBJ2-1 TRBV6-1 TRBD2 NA TGTGCCAGCAGTGGGACTAGCGGGGGGGCCAGTAATGAGCAGTTCTTC CASSGTSGGASNEQFF
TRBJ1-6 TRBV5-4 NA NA TGTGCCAGCAGCTCAACAGGCTTCTATAATTCACCCCTCCACTTT CASSSTGFYNSPLHF
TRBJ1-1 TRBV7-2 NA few TGTGCCAGCAGCACCCACAGCTTCACGGGGGGGAACACTGAAGCTTTCTTT CASSTHSFTGGNTEAFF
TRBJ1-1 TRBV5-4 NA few TGTGCCAGCAGCCCGGGGGAGGGCCTGAACACTGAAGCTTTCTTT CASSPGEGLNTEAFF
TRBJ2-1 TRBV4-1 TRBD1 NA TGCGCCAGCAGCCAAGGGGGACAGGGGGCCTATGAGCAGTTCTTC CASSQGGQGAYEQFF
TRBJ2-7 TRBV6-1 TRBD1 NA TGTGCCAGCAGGGTACCCGCCGGGGCAAACCGGGACAGGGGGTACGAGCAGTACTTC CASRVPAGANRDRGYEQYF
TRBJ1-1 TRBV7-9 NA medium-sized TGTGCCAGCAGCTTAGTGTCCGGCAGGGCGATGAACACTGAAGCTTTCTTT CASSLVSGRAMNTEAFF
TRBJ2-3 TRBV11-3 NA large TGTGCCAGCAGCTTACACCCAGGGGTGGGCACAGATACGCAGTATTTT CASSLHPGVGTDTQYF
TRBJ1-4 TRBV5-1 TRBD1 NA TGCGCCAGCAGCACCGGGACAGGGGCAAGTAATGAAAAACTGTTTTTT CASSTGTGASNEKLFF
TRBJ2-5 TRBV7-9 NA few TGTGCCAGCAGCTTACAGGGTAGGAAAGAGACCCAGTACTTC CASSLQGRKETQYF
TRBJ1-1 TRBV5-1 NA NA TGCGCCAGCAGCTTTGGTGTGAGCCAGTCCCGCAACAGTGAAGCTTTCTTT CASSFGVSQSRNSEAFF
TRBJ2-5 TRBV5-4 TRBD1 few TGTGCCAGCAGCCGCTTAGGACAGGAAGAGACCCAGTACTTC CASSRLGQEETQYF
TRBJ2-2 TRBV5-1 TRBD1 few TGCGCCAGCAGCTTCGGACAGGGATGGTCCGGGGAGCTGTTTTTT CASSFGQGWSGELFF
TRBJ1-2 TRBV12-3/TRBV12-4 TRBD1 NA TGTGCCAGCAGTCCTAACAGGGGCTATGGCTACACCTTC CASSPNRGYGYTF
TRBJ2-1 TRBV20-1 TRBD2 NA TGCAGTGCTAGAGACCTAGCGGGGGGGGATGAGCAGTTCTTC CSARDLAGGDEQFF
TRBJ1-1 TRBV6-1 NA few TGTGCCATCTCAGGGTTGTGGGCGAACACTGAAGCTTTCTTT CAISGLWANTEAFF
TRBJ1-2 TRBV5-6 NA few TGTGCCAGCAGCCCCGGGATCTATGGCTACACCTTC CASSPGIYGYTF
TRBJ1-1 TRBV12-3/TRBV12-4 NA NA TGTGCCAGCAATTCCGCCCAACAGGGCCGCACTGAAGCTTTCTTT CASNSAQQGRTEAFF
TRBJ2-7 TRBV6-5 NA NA TGTGCCAGCAGGGGGGGTGACAGTGCCTACGAGCAGTACTTC CASRGGDSAYEQYF
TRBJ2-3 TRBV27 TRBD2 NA TGTGCCAGCAGTTCGCCCGGGACTAGCGGGGGCGGAGCAGATACGCAGTATTTT CASSSPGTSGGGADTQYF
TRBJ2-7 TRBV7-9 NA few TGTGCCAGCAGCCATGCCCGGGCGGAGACCTACGAGCAGTACTTC CASSHARAETYEQYF
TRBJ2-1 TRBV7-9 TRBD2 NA TGTGCCAGCAGCAGAGGGACTAGCGGGGGGGCCAAATACAATGAGCAGTTCTTC CASSRGTSGGAKYNEQFF
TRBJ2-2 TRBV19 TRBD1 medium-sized TGTGCCAGTAGTACCGGACAGGGGGCCACCGGGGAGCTGTTTTTT CASSTGQGATGELFF
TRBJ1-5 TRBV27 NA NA TGTGCCAGCAGTTTATGGAGGGATCAGCCCCAGCATTTT CASSLWRDQPQHF
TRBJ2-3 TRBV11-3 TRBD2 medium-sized TGTGCCAGCAGCTCCGGGACTAGCGGGGGCGGAGCAGATACGCAGTATTTT CASSSGTSGGGADTQYF
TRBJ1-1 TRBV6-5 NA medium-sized TGTGCCAGCAGTTACGACAGACTGAACACTGAAGCTTTCTTT CASSYDRLNTEAFF
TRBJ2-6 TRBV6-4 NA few TGTGCCAGCAGCATGACACCCAGCTCTGGGGCCAACGTCCTGACTTTC CASSMTPSSGANVLTF
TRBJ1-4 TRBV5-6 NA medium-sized TGTGCCAGCAGCTCTGGGATACGGGCCGAGGGGAAACTGTTTTTT CASSSGIRAEGKLFF
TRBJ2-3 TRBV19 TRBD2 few TGTGCCAGTAGTATACTGGCGGGGGGGAGAGGGAGCACAGATACGCAGTATTTT CASSILAGGRGSTDTQYF
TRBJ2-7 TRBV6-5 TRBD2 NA TGTGCCAGCAGTTCCCCGTTTTTGGCTAGCGGGGGCGAGCAGTACTTC CASSSPFLASGGEQYF
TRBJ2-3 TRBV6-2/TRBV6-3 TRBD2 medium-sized TGTGCCAGCAGTTACGGGGGACTACCCACAGATACGCAGTATTTT CASSYGGLPTDTQYF
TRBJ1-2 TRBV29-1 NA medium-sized TGCAGCGTTGACTATGGCTACACCTTC CSVDYGYTF
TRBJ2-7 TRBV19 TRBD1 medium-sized TGTGCCAGTAGTGACAGGGGGGTGGCCTACGAGCAGTACTTC CASSDRGVAYEQYF
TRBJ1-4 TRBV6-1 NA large TGTGCCAGCAGTGAAGAAGAGGGGGGGGGGAATGAAAAACTGTTTTTT CASSEEEGGGNEKLFF
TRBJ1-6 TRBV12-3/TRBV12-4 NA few TGTGCCAGCAGTTTGCGGACCGGCGGGGGCTCACCCCTCCACTTT CASSLRTGGGSPLHF
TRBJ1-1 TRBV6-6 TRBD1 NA TGTGCCAGCAGTTCCTCAGGAATCGGACAGGGAATCACTGAAGCTTTCTTT CASSSSGIGQGITEAFF
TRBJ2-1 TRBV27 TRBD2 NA TGTGCCAGCAGTGCCGGCGGGGGGCCCAATGAGCAGTTCTTC CASSAGGGPNEQFF
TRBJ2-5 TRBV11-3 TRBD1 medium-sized TGTGCCAGCAGCTTAGGGCTCGGGACAGGGGATAGTACGGAGACCCAGTACTTC CASSLGLGTGDSTETQYF
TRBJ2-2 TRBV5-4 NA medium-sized TGTGCCAGCAGCTTGGGGCAACGGGGGCCCACCGGGGAGCTGTTTTTT CASSLGQRGPTGELFF
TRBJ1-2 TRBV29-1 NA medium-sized TGCAGCGTTGAATCGGGGTTTGAGGGCACTTCCTATGGCTACACCTTC CSVESGFEGTSYGYTF
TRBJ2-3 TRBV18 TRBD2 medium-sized TGTGCCAGCTCACCACCAGCGGGGGGAGCTACGCAGTATTTT CASSPPAGGATQYF
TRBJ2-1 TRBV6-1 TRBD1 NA TGTGCCAGCGCCAGGACAGGGGCCAACTCCTACAATGAGCAGTTCTTC CASARTGANSYNEQFF
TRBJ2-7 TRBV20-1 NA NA TGCAGTGCTTCCTACTCGGAGGTATACGAGCAGTACTTC CSASYSEVYEQYF
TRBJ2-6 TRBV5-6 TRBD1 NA TGTGCCAGCAGCTTGGTGGTTACGGCCGGGACAGAGCCCTCTGGGGCCAACGTCCTGACTTTC CASSLVVTAGTEPSGANVLTF
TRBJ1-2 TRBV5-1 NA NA TGCGCCAGCAGCTTGGGGGCGGGGGGCGTCATAGATGGCTACACCTTC CASSLGAGGVIDGYTF
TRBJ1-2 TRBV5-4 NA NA TGTGCCAGCAGCCGTTATGCGGGTAACTATGGCTACACCTTC CASSRYAGNYGYTF